Shown below are 28 T cell receptor beta chains from a single sample sequenced in a study of T-cell memory formation after mild COVID-19. TCRdb used MiXCR to reprocess the 5' RACE reads, holding one entry per CDR3 protein. The sample carries 100,000 to 150,000 distinct CDR3 sequences, more than 15% recorded once. Sequenced input: PBMCs or a T cell subset sorted from them (not recorded which). The receptor set was obtained from a man aged 18 to 29 who had mild COVID-19 (a few samples of this study predate the infection). Cell type and time point are not known.

This clonotype was picked up a small number of times. The rearrangement links TRBV6-5 to TRBJ1-5; 7 bases match TRBD1. CDR3 size: 17 residues. Looked up from germline, CDR1 is MNHEY and CDR2 is SVGAGI. V was clipped by 3 bases and J by 0 bases; unmatched bases: 8. As DNA, the CDR3 is TGTGCCAGCAGTTATGGCAGGGGGGAAAGTAGCAATCAGCCCCAGCATTTT. Encoded protein: CASSYGRGESSNQPQHF.

CDR3: CASSLKVAGVSTDTQYF. CDR3 nucleotide sequence: TGCGCCAGCAGCTTGAAAGTAGCGGGGGTTAGCACAGATACGCAGTATTTT. This chain links TRBV5-1 with TRBJ2-3; 9 nucleotides align to TRBD2. CDR1 and CDR2 from the germline V gene are SGHRS and YFSETQ. The ends lost 1 base at V and 0 bases at J; junction bases unmatched: 6. CDR3 length equals 17 residues.

A few counts support this clonotype. This rearrangement joins TRBV6-2 or TRBV6-3 to TRBJ2-1; weak D call: TRBD1 (5 bases). The germline gives CDR1 MNHEY, CDR2 SVGEGT. CDR3 size: 15 residues. Trimming removed 6 bases at V and 0 bases at J, with 12 bases between. CDR3 DNA sequence: TGTGCCAGCAGACAGGACCAGAGCTCCTACAATGAGCAGTTCTTC. Its protein product is CASRQDQSSYNEQFF.

This clonotype was counted a few times. The chain has TRBV7-2 and TRBJ1-2; unclear D gene. CDR1 is SGHTA, CDR2 FQGNSA, per germline. The CDR3 length is 12 residues. Trimming shortened V by 2 bases and J by 6 bases, and 7 bases separated the two germline ends. The CDR3 is CASSLLWDGYTF. For the CDR3, the DNA is TGTGCCAGCAGCTTACTTTGGGATGGCTACACCTTC.

At least ten counts were recorded for this clonotype. The chain joins TRBV4-3 to TRBJ2-3; D might be TRBD2 (6 bases). Trimming shortened V by 1 base and J by 1 base, and 6 bases separated the two germline ends. The germline V gene encodes CDR1 LGHNA and CDR2 YSLEER. CDR3 length: 14 residues. The CDR3: CASSQGGGTDTQYF. CDR3 bases: TGCGCCAGCAGCCAAGGGGGGGGCACAGATACGCAGTATTTT.

This clonotype was seen only a few times. CDR3 coding DNA: TGTGCCAGCAGCTTTGTTCCGGAGACGGGCGAAGCTTTCTTT. Protein: CASSFVPETGEAFF. The V and J genes are TRBV7-6 and TRBJ1-1; D gene ambiguous. V was cut by 3 bases and J by 8 bases, with 16 bases left in between. Per germline, CDR1 SGHVS and CDR2 FNYEAQ. CDR3 length: 14 amino acids.

This chain uses TRBV6-1 with TRBJ2-7, with 7 bases fitting TRBD1. V lost 7 bases and J lost 5; bases outside the gene matches: 5. The CDR3 is 12 residues long. Germline V gene sequence: CDR1 MNHNS, CDR2 SASEGT. The CDR3 DNA reads TGTGCCAGCACTAGGACAGGAGACGAGCAGTACGTC. This translates into CASTRTGDEQYV.

Ten or more counts support this clonotype. The chain is built from TRBV11-2 and TRBJ2-7, with D perhaps matching TRBD1 or TRBD2 (5 bases each). V was clipped by 5 bases and J by 6 bases, with 17 bases between them. Germline CDR1 and CDR2: SGHAT and FQNNGV. CDR3 size: 14 residues. The CDR3 DNA is TGTGCCAGCAGCCCCCCCAGGGAGCGTGGCGAGCAGTACGTC. Translation gives CASSPPRERGEQYV.

The J gene is TRBJ2-3, the V gene TRBV10-3, with D perhaps assigned TRBD1 or TRBD2 (6 bases each). Germline-derived CDR1 and CDR2 are ENHRY and SYGVKD. V was cut by 3 bases and J by 5 bases, with 12 bases left in between. The CDR3 is 14 amino acids. DNA for the CDR3: TGTGCCATCAGTGACACGGGGGCGGGAGATACGCAGTATTTT. Translated, it gives CAISDTGAGDTQYF.

This clonotype was seen more than once but under ten times. CDR3 coding DNA: TGTGCCAGCAGCCAAACTAGCGGGGATATCCAAGAGACCCAGTACTTC. As protein: CASSQTSGDIQETQYF. The chain employs TRBV4-2 and TRBJ2-5; 10 bases agree with TRBD2. The CDR3 has 16 amino acids. J was trimmed by 1 base and V by 2 bases; bases with no gene match: 4. Per the germline V gene, CDR1 is LGHNA and CDR2 is YNFKEQ.

This clonotype was counted between two and nine times. The CDR3 DNA follows: TGCGCCAGCAGCCTTGATACAGCAGACACTGAAGCTTTCTTT. It codes for CASSLDTADTEAFF. The genes are TRBV5-1 and TRBJ1-1; D not certain. With 4 bases removed from V and 3 bases from J, the gap between germline ends came to 13 bases. The CDR3 sequence is 14 residues long. Germline-derived CDR1 and CDR2 are SGHRS and YFSETQ.

This clonotype was counted at least ten times. This chain joins TRBV5-1 and TRBJ2-7; D may be TRBD1 (7 bases). Trimming pared 4 bases from V and 4 bases from J, leaving 18 bases between. Per germline, CDR1 SGHRS and CDR2 YFSETQ. The CDR3 runs 15 residues. The CDR3 loop reads CASSRSATGTYEQYF. The CDR3 coding sequence is TGCGCCAGCAGCCGTTCAGCGACAGGGACTTACGAGCAGTACTTC. Using reference TRBV5-1 and TRBJ2-7 for the parts outside the CDR3, the full variable domain is KAGVTQTPRYLIKTRGQQVTLSCSPISGHRSVSWYQQTPGQGLQFLFEYFSETQRNKGNFPGRFSGRQFSNSRSEMNVSTLELGDSALYLCASSRSATGTYEQYFGPGTRLTVT.

The chain joins TRBV5-1 to TRBJ2-2; 9 positions match TRBD1. Per germline, CDR1 SGHRS and CDR2 YFSETQ. V lost 3 bases to trimming and J lost 8 bases; unmatched junction nucleotides: 11. The CDR3 runs 16 residues. CDR3 residues: CASSSGTGPAVGELFF. CDR3 coding DNA: TGCGCCAGCAGCTCCGGGACAGGGCCGGCGGTAGGGGAGCTGTTTTTT. Looking up the rest from reference TRBV5-1 and TRBJ2-2 gives the full variable domain: KAGVTQTPRYLIKTRGQQVTLSCSPISGHRSVSWYQQTPGQGLQFLFEYFSETQRNKGNFPGRFSGRQFSNSRSEMNVSTLELGDSALYLCASSSGTGPAVGELFFGEGSRLTVL.

The V call is TRBV18, the J call TRBJ1-1, with D unclear. The CDR3 has 12 residues. The ends were cut back, 3 bases at V and 1 base at J, with 3 bases in the middle. The V gene's germline CDR1 is KGHSH and CDR2 LQKENI. The CDR3 nucleotides read TGTGCCAGCTCACCTACGAACACTGAAGCTTTCTTT. Encoded protein: CASSPTNTEAFF.

The rearrangement uses TRBV20-1 and TRBJ2-3, with D possibly TRBD2 on 6 matching bases. Germline V gene lookup returns CDR1 DFQATT and CDR2 SNEGSKA (reference sequence). The CDR3 runs 13 residues. Between the trimmed V and J ends, which lost 5 bases and 6 bases, there was a span of 15 bases. In DNA form, the CDR3 reads TGCAGTGCTCCATGGACGGGGGACGATACGCAGTATTTT. As protein: CSAPWTGDDTQYF.

The chain joins TRBV18 to TRBJ1-2; tentatively, D is TRBD1 (5 bases). The CDR3 runs 15 residues. The germline gives CDR1 KGHSH, CDR2 LQKENI. The V gene lost 2 bases and the J gene lost 7 bases, with 17 bases spanning the gap. CDR3 loop: CASSPSPAGLAGYTF. CDR3 sequence (DNA): TGTGCCAGCTCACCAAGTCCCGCAGGGCTCGCTGGCTACACCTTC.

The gene calls are TRBV7-2 and TRBJ2-5, with 7 bases lining up with TRBD2. The CDR3 consists of 13 residues. Germline V gene data show CDR1 as SGHTA and CDR2 as FQGNSA. With V trimmed by 3 bases and J by 5 bases, 3 bases remained unmatched. The CDR3 loop is CASSLSGVETQYF. CDR3 in DNA: TGTGCCAGCAGCTTGAGCGGGGTGGAGACCCAGTACTTC.

This chain connects TRBV19 to TRBJ2-3; D is undetermined. The CDR3 has 14 amino acids. Trimming shortened V by 3 bases and J by 3 bases, and 10 bases separated the two germline ends. The germline CDR1 and CDR2 sequences are LNHDA and SQIVND (reference sequence). CDR3 amino acids: CASSIPTGTDTQYF. DNA for the CDR3: TGTGCCAGTAGTATTCCCACTGGTACAGATACGCAGTATTTT.

The chain has TRBV12-3 or TRBV12-4 and TRBJ2-3; D uncertain. V lost 3 bases and J lost 2, with 6 bases in between. The CDR3 runs 13 residues. DNA for the CDR3: TGTGCCAGCAGTTTCCGTGACACAGATACGCAGTATTTT. Its protein is CASSFRDTDTQYF.

The chain is built from TRBV2 and TRBJ2-5, with 10 nucleotides matching TRBD2. Per germline, CDR1 SNHLY and CDR2 FYNNEI. The length of the CDR3 is 14 residues. Trimming at V came to 5 bases and at J to 5 bases, leaving 5 bases not matched to a gene. In DNA form, the CDR3 reads TGTGCCAGCAGTTCCCAGACTAGCGGGGAGACCCAGTACTTC. Its translation: CASSSQTSGETQYF.

This clonotype was counted a few times. This chain joins TRBV2 and TRBJ2-3; D gene uncertain. V shed 4 bases and J shed 1 base, with 3 bases lying between them. This CDR3 contains 12 residues. Germline CDR1 reads SNHLY; CDR2 reads FYNNEI. Here the CDR3 reads CASSVGTDTQYF. The CDR3 DNA sequence: TGTGCCAGCAGTGTAGGCACAGATACGCAGTATTTT. The complete variable domain, with remaining parts taken from reference TRBV2 and TRBJ2-3, reads EPEVTQTPSHQVTQMGQEVILRCVPISNHLYFYWYRQILGQKVEFLVSFYNNEISEKSEIFDDQFSVERPDGSNFTLKIRSTKLEDSAMYFCASSVGTDTQYFGPGTRLTVL.

This clonotype was detected a few times. The V gene is TRBV12-3 or TRBV12-4, the J gene TRBJ2-7, with no clear D. V lost 3 bases to trimming and J lost 4 bases, with 4 bases between them. The CDR3 sequence is 11 residues long. The CDR3 loop is CASSFHYEQYF. The DNA for the CDR3 is TGTGCCAGCAGTTTCCATTACGAGCAGTACTTC.

This chain joins TRBV9 and TRBJ2-7, with TRBD1 identical over 10 bases. This CDR3 has 15 residues. Germline CDR1 is SGDLS and CDR2 is YYNGEE. The V gene end was trimmed by 3 bases and the J gene end by 3 bases; junction bases not matched to a gene: 6. CDR3: CASSGPRDRGYEQYV. The CDR3 DNA sequence: TGTGCCAGCAGCGGGCCTAGGGACAGGGGCTACGAGCAGTACGTC.

The chain carries TRBV5-1 and TRBJ2-5; tentative D call: TRBD2 (5 bases). Germline CDR1 reads SGHRS; CDR2 reads YFSETQ. The CDR3 sequence is 14 residues long. V lost 0 bases and J lost 0, with 6 bases in between. CDR3 protein: CASSLDGDQETQYF. In DNA, the CDR3 is TGCGCCAGCAGCTTGGACGGGGACCAAGAGACCCAGTACTTC.

The chain joins TRBV12-3 or TRBV12-4 to TRBJ2-3, with 11 positions matching TRBD2. CDR3 length equals 15 residues. The ends lost 3 bases at V and 7 bases at J; junction bases unmatched: 6. The CDR3 sequence is CASSFLAGGLNTQYF. The DNA for the CDR3 is TGTGCCAGCAGTTTTCTAGCGGGGGGTCTGAATACGCAGTATTTT.

With respect to this clonotype: The junction departs from the called germline gene at one end, perhaps through a read error. This rearrangement joins TRBV15 to TRBJ1-2, with TRBD1 as a possible D gene (5 bases). The V gene's germline CDR1 is LNHNV and CDR2 YYDKDF (reference sequence). The CDR3 has 13 residues. The CDR3 here is CATSRPPDTHNFF. The CDR3 nucleotides are TGTGCCACCAGCAGACCACCGGACACCCACAACTTCTTC.

This clonotype was counted a few times. The chain carries TRBV10-3 and TRBJ1-1; 7 bases are shared with TRBD1. Germline-derived CDR1 and CDR2 are ENHRY and SYGVKD. CDR3 length: 15 amino acids. The V segment lost 2 bases and the J segment 2 bases; nucleotides outside the gene matches: 5. DNA for the CDR3: TGTGCCATCAGTGAGAGCAGGGGGGGAAACACTGAAGCTTTCTTT. This sequence encodes CAISESRGGNTEAFF.

The V gene is TRBV21-1, the J gene TRBJ2-7; TRBD1 is the table's D call, not checked against the DNA. TRBV21-1 constitutes a pseudogene. This CDR3 is built from 12 residues. The CDR3 coding sequence is TGTGCCAGCAGCCGCCCCTCCTACGAGCAGTACTTC. Translation gives CASSRPSYEQYF.